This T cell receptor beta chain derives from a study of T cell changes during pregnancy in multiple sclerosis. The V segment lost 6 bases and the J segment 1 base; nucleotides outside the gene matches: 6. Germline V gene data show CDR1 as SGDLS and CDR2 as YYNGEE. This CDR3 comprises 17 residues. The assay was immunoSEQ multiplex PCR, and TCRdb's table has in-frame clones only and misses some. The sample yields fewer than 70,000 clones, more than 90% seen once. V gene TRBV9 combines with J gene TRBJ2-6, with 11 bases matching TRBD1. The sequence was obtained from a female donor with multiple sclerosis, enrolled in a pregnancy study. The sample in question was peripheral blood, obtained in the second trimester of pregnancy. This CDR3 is CASTSGTGGSGANVLTF. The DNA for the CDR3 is TGTGCCAGCACCTCCGGGACAGGGGGGTCTGGGGCCAACGTCCTGACTTTC.